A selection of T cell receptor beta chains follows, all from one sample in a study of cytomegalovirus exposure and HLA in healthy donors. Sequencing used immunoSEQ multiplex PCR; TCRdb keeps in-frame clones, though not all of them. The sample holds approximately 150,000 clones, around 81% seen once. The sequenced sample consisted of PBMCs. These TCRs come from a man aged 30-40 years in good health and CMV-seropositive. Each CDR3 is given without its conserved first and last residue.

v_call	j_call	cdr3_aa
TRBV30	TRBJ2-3	AWSVGAGGLGTQY
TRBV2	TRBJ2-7	ASERQTYEQY
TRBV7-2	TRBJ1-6	ASSLRQRNYNSPLH
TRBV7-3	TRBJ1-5	ASSQGAREGQPQH
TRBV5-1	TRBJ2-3	ASSYARGGGVTDTQY
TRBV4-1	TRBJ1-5	ASSQEPSGNQPQH
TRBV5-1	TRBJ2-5	ASSLAGLTSGGQETQY
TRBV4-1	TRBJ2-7	ASSQDHLPGLAGGSYEQY
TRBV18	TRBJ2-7	ASSPASQEGREQY
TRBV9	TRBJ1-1	ASSLREGRNTEAF
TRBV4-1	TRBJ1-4	ASSQEKDRVNEKLF
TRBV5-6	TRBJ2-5	ASSPPGQGRETQY
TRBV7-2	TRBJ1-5	ASRKAGVQPQH
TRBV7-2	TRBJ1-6	ASSLDRAPLH
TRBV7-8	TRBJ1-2	ASSFTGGFGYT
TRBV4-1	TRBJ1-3	ASGQPSGNTIY
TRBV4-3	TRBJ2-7	ASSQVRGTTYEQY
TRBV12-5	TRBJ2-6	ASGLLAGSGANVLT
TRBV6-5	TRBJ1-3	ASGQGVYGNTIY
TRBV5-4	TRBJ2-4	ASSLGLAKNIQY
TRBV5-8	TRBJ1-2	ASSFGGNYGYT
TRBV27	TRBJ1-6	ASSLRGAGGSPLH
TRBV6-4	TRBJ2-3	ASSSRTGQTDTQY
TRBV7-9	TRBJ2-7	ASSPGTLYEQY
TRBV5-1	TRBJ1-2	ASSPIMTGNGYT
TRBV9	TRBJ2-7	ASSLPAPGQGKRQY
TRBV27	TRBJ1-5	ASTHRGGGGNQPQH
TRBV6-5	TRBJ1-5	ASSYGTHQPQH
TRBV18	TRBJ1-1	ASSPTGQQKSTEAF
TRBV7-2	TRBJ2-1	ASSLVRGGVHEQF
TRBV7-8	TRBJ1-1	ASSLAGRTGKTEAF
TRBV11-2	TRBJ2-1	ASSWTSGGAGEQF
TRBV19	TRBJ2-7	ASSITSAGITYEQY
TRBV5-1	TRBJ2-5	ASSKDRGRETQY
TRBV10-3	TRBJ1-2	AVENPGGEPKASYGYT
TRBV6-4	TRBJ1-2	ASSPDIFREAPYGYT
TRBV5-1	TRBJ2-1	ASSLVGLDNEQF
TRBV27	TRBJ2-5	ASRRLAGEETQY
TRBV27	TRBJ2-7	ASSLYGTSGLSSYEQY
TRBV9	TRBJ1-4	ASSVGQPTNEKLF
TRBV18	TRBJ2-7	ASARTDSPYEQY
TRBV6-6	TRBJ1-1	ASSFSWRDTEAF
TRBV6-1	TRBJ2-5	ASRTDRARETQY
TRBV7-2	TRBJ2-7	ANPPSGNSYEQY
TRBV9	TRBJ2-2	ASSDPRTGQPTGELF
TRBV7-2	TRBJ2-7	ASSLADIFSYEQY